What follows are 20 T cell receptor beta chains derived from one specimen sequenced in a study of blood T cell repertoires in COVID-19. Produced via immunoSEQ multiplex PCR; TCRdb's table is partial and in-frame only. The sample carries roughly 250,000 clones, 70% to 90% recorded once. The sequencing input was PBMCs or T cells enriched from blood (not recorded which). Receptors were obtained from a woman aged 40 to 50 with acute COVID-19.

V and J are TRBV30 and TRBJ2-3, with TRBD2 identical over 8 bases. V was clipped by 3 bases and J by 1 base; unmatched bases: 3. CDR1 and CDR2 (germline): GTSNPN, SVGIG (reference sequence). The CDR3 is 14 amino acids. CDR3 in amino acids: CAWSSGGGTDTQYF. The CDR3 nucleotides read TGTGCCTGGAGCTCGGGGGGGGGCACAGATACGCAGTATTTT.

The chain uses TRBV5-1 and TRBJ2-1; TRBD2 matches at 10 bases. The trim removed 7 bases at V and 8 bases at J, leaving 21 bases unmatched. Germline CDR1 SGHRS, CDR2 YFSETQ. The CDR3 is made up of 18 amino acids. CDR3 protein: CASSRDIRDKREGYEQFF. The CDR3 coding sequence is TGCGCCAGCTCCCGAGATATCAGGGACAAGCGGGAGGGCTATGAGCAGTTCTTC.

The V call is TRBV6-5, the J call TRBJ2-4, with D uncertain. Germline V gives CDR1 MNHEY, CDR2 SVGAGI. V dropped 7 bases and J dropped 0 bases, with 13 bases sitting between them. The CDR3 length is 15 residues. CDR3 protein: CASMRVMLAKNIQYF. The CDR3 DNA is TGTGCCAGCATGAGAGTGATGTTAGCCAAAAACATTCAGTACTTC.

The chain couples TRBV5-1 to TRBJ1-1; possibly TRBD1 for D (5 bases). With 5 bases removed from V and 3 bases from J, the gap between germline ends came to 14 bases. From germline, CDR1 is SGHRS and CDR2 YFSETQ. The CDR3 covers 14 residues. The CDR3 region is CASSDRGGDTEAFF. DNA of the CDR3: TGCGCCAGCAGTGACAGAGGTGGGGACACTGAAGCTTTCTTT.

Concerning this clone itself: A read error may produce the germline difference seen at one junction end. The chain joins TRBV7-7 to TRBJ2-1, with 7 bases matching TRBD1. This CDR3 comprises 12 residues. The germline V gene has CDR1 SSHAT and CDR2 FNYEAQ (reference sequence). DNA for the CDR3: TGTGCTAGCAGCTCGACAGGGAATGAGCAGTTCTTC. It specifies CASSSTGNEQFF.

J is TRBJ2-2 and V is TRBV7-6; D is undetermined. CDR3 length equals 11 residues. Per the germline V gene, CDR1 is SGHVS and CDR2 is FNYEAQ. Deletions cut 2 bases from V and 8 bases from J, with 3 bases between. The CDR3: CASSLQGELFF. The CDR3 bases are TGTGCCAGCAGCTTACAAGGGGAGCTGTTTTTT.

The chain links TRBV9 to TRBJ2-7, with 9 bases that match TRBD2. Germline trimming cut 0 bases from V and 7 bases from J; bases unmatched to any gene: 8. Germline-derived CDR1 and CDR2 are SGDLS and YYNGEE. This CDR3 has 15 amino acids. The CDR3 loop is CASSVGGSGSWEQYF. The CDR3 bases are TGTGCCAGCAGCGTAGGAGGTAGCGGGAGTTGGGAGCAGTACTTC.

This clone was seen once. The CDR3 DNA reads as TGTGCCACCAGTGACCCCGGGACAGCTAGCACAGATACGCAGTATTTT. It translates to CATSDPGTASTDTQYF. V usage is TRBV24-1 and J usage is TRBJ2-3; 7 nucleotides line up with TRBD1. V was clipped by 4 bases and J by 0 bases; unmatched bases: 6. The germline CDR1 and CDR2 sequences are KGHDR and SFDVKD. The CDR3 is 16 amino acids.

In DNA, the CDR3 is TGTGCCAGCAAAGGCGGGATGGGCTACGAGCAGTACTTC. It is translated as CASKGGMGYEQYF. The V gene is TRBV7-2, the J gene TRBJ2-7; TRBD2 is a possible D gene (6 bases). The CDR3 totals 13 residues. V lost 7 bases to trimming and J lost 3 bases, with 13 bases between them. Germline loops: CDR1 SGHTA, CDR2 FQGNSA.

This chain uses TRBV7-2 with TRBJ1-5; D call uncertain. The CDR3 loop spans 16 amino acids. Germline V gives CDR1 SGHTA, CDR2 FQGNSA. V lost 1 base, J lost 0 bases, and 10 bases lay in between. The DNA for the CDR3 is TGTGCCAGCAGCTTAGGTACACCTTATAGCAATCAGCCCCAGCATTTT. Its translation: CASSLGTPYSNQPQHF.

This clone has only a few counts. The V call is TRBV28, the J call TRBJ2-7; D may be TRBD1 (6 bases). Germline CDR1 is MDHEN and CDR2 is SYDVKM. The CDR3 is 14 amino acids. V shed 3 bases and J shed 0 bases, with 9 bases lying between them. Here the CDR3 reads CASSFSGASYEQYF. The DNA of the CDR3 is TGTGCCAGCAGTTTTTCAGGGGCCTCCTACGAGCAGTACTTC.

CDR3 sequence (DNA): TGTGCCTGGAGTGTTGGGGGGAGCTCCTATAATTCACCCCTCCACTTT. Translating gives CAWSVGGSSYNSPLHF. The chain has TRBV30 and TRBJ1-6; TRBD1 is a possible D gene (5 bases). Per the germline V gene, CDR1 is GTSNPN and CDR2 is SVGIG (reference sequence). The V gene lost 0 bases and the J gene lost 0 bases, with 9 bases spanning the gap. CDR3 length: 16 amino acids.

CDR3 in DNA: TGTGCCAGCAGTAAGGAGGGAGGAACTGAAGCTTTCTTT. Encoded protein: CASSKEGGTEAFF. This chain uses TRBV28 with TRBJ1-1; D remains ambiguous. From germline, CDR1 is MDHEN and CDR2 SYDVKM. This CDR3 region has 13 residues. Trimming removed 5 bases at V and 5 bases at J, with 12 bases between.

The genes are TRBV6-5 and TRBJ1-1; 9 positions agree with TRBD1. Germline V lookup: CDR1 MNHEY, CDR2 SVGAGI. Trimming took 8 bases from V and 7 from J; bases not matched to a gene: 14. The CDR3 contains 15 residues. In nucleotides, the CDR3 is TGTGCCAGCGCGGATTGGGGGACAGGGAGAGGTGAAGCTTTCTTT. It translates to CASADWGTGRGEAFF.

V usage is TRBV5-6 and J usage is TRBJ1-5; weak D call: TRBD1 (5 bases). The length of the CDR3 is 16 residues. Germline assignment: CDR1 SGHDT and CDR2 YYEEEE. Trimming removed 0 bases from V and 5 bases from J, with 15 bases in between. The CDR3 protein is CASSLGVQGQYQPQHF. The CDR3 nucleotides read TGTGCCAGCAGCTTGGGGGTGCAGGGTCAGTATCAGCCCCAGCATTTT.

In its sample, this clone was seen once. The J gene is TRBJ2-7, the V gene TRBV7-2; maybe TRBD1 (6 bases). V was pared by 1 base and J by 5 bases, with 21 bases between. Germline CDR1 and CDR2: SGHTA and FQGNSA. CDR3 size: 17 residues. The CDR3 region is CASSLVFVRRQGHEQYF. The CDR3 DNA is TGTGCCAGCAGCTTAGTTTTCGTGCGCCGGCAGGGGCACGAGCAGTACTTC.

This chain links TRBV19 with TRBJ2-5, with 10 bases aligning to TRBD1. V dropped 6 bases and J dropped 4; count of bases not matched to a gene: 5. The CDR3 is 14 amino acids. Germline loops: CDR1 LNHDA, CDR2 SQIVND (reference sequence). In DNA form, the CDR3 reads TGTGCCAGTAGAGCCGACAGGGGGCGAGAGACCCAGTACTTC. Its protein is CASRADRGRETQYF.

This clone was seen a single time. This sequence joins TRBV3-1 (or the pseudogene TRBV3-2) and TRBJ2-1; D gene ambiguous. The V end was cut by 1 base, the J end by 8 bases, with 9 bases between. The germline V gene has CDR1 LGHDT and CDR2 YNNKEL (reference sequence). The length of the CDR3 is 13 residues. CDR3: CASSQVSGHEQFF. The CDR3 region has the DNA TGTGCCAGCAGCCAAGTCTCGGGTCATGAGCAGTTCTTC.

The chain links TRBV13 to TRBJ1-2, with TRBD1 identical over 8 bases. This CDR3 contains 17 residues. Trimming cost V 4 bases and J 0 bases; bases outside gene matches: 10. CDR1 is PRHDT, CDR2 FYEKMQ, per germline (reference sequence). The DNA for the CDR3 is TGTGCCAGCAGCTGGGGGACAGGCCAGGGATCTAACTATGGCTACACCTTC. This codes for CASSWGTGQGSNYGYTF. Complete variable domain (other parts from reference TRBV13 and TRBJ1-2): AAGVIQSPRHLIKEKRETATLKCYPIPRHDTVYWYQQGPGQDPQFLISFYEKMQSDKGSIPDRFSAQQFSDYHSELNMSSLELGDSALYFCASSWGTGQGSNYGYTFGSGTRLTVV.

J is TRBJ2-1 and V is TRBV3-1 (or the pseudogene TRBV3-2); no definite D call. V shed 1 base and J shed 4 bases, with 5 bases lying between them. The CDR3 runs 13 residues. Germline assignment: CDR1 LGHDT and CDR2 YNNKEL (reference sequence). The DNA for the CDR3 is TGTGCCAGCAGCCAAGGAGGTTACAATGAGCAGTTCTTC. Protein: CASSQGGYNEQFF.